The source of this TCR beta chain is a study of blood T cell repertoires in COVID-19. As for the study in general: Researchers got acute and convalescent COVID-19 samples from the United States, Italy and Spain. From T cells, B-cell-depleted T cells, or PBMCs came the material, which was cDNA or gDNA.

Patients in Seattle were enrolled during active infection, then followed longitudinally. The CDR3 loop spans 15 amino acids. CDR1 is LGHDT, CDR2 YNNKEL, per germline (reference sequence). Trimming stripped 5 bases from V and 0 bases from J, with 14 bases between. In the original analysis: Amplification from reference gene primers served as the basis for estimated nucleated cell counts. Method: immunoSEQ multiplex PCR; TCRdb's copy keeps in-frame clones and lacks some. That table is the source of V, J and clone size, and D and trimming were worked out from the DNA. This sample has about 170,000 clones, with 70% to 90% found just once.

The chain is built from TRBV3-1 (or the pseudogene TRBV3-2) and TRBJ2-7; perhaps TRBD2 as D (5 bases). This TCR derives from a woman over 75 with COVID-19, enrolled during active disease. The sample comprised peripheral blood. The CDR3 is CASSKGRGISYEQYF. The CDR3 DNA reads TGTGCCAGCAGCAAAGGACGGGGAATCTCCTACGAGCAGTACTTC.